This T cell receptor (beta chain) was retrieved from a study of blood T cell repertoires in COVID-19. Study-level information: Acute and convalescent COVID-19 specimens originated in the United States, Italy and Spain. T cells, B-cell-depleted T cells, or PBMCs provided the cDNA or gDNA that served as material.

The germline CDR1 and CDR2 sequences are SGHRS and YFSETQ. The CDR3 runs to 14 residues. The V end lost 1 base, the J end lost 1 base, and 8 bases lay between the germline ends. Study processing details: By means of reference gene primer amplification, nucleated cell counts were estimated. Clones were read by immunoSEQ multiplex PCR, and TCRdb kept only the in-frame ones, dropping some. The V and J calls and clone size are taken from that table; D and trimming were inferred from the DNA. The sample lists some 110,000 clones, around four fifths seen once, with 7.5% in the top ten. J is TRBJ1-1 and V is TRBV5-1; D remains unclear. Sequencing used peripheral blood. This sequence originates from a man in his sixties or seventies with active or convalescent COVID-19. CDR3 nucleotides: TGCGCCAGCAGCTTGCAACCCGGGAACACTGAAGCTTTCTTT. Its protein product is CASSLQPGNTEAFF.